The clone carrying this T cell receptor (beta chain) was found a few times. Amplification by 5'RACE using constant-segment primers produced TCR alpha and TCR beta cDNA libraries that carried sample barcodes and UMIs. TCRdb re-derived calls from the 5' RACE reads in MiXCR, one entry per CDR3 protein. The sample carries 400,000 to 500,000 distinct CDR3 sequences, over 15% recorded once. The entry originates in a study of T-cell memory formation after mild COVID-19. This CDR3 spans 12 amino acids. V was pared by 7 bases and J by 3 bases, with 6 bases of the junction left unmatched. CDR1 and CDR2 from the germline V gene are SQVTM and ANQGSEA.

This receptor was identified in a man aged 18-30 years who had mild COVID-19 (a few samples of this study predate the infection). Cell type and time point are not known. The rearrangement joins TRBV29-1 to TRBJ2-7, with 7 bases aligning to TRBD2. Sequencing was performed on PBMCs or a T cell subset sorted from them (not recorded which). CDR3 sequence: CSAASGDYEQYF. DNA for the CDR3: TGCAGCGCGGCTAGCGGAGACTACGAGCAGTACTTC.